This TCR beta chain emerged from a study of CD8+CD57+ T cells in acquired aplastic anemia. Whole-study results and caveats: Twenty-nine CD8+ CDR3 sequences were shared between patients and controls. No significant patient-versus-control difference appeared in CD8+ Simpson's diversity.

The CDR3 extends over 15 amino acids. From germline, CDR1 is LNHDA and CDR2 SQIVND (reference sequence). The V gene end was trimmed by 5 bases and the J gene end by 2 bases; junction bases not matched to a gene: 8. For sequencing, patients were chosen who had shown expansion of CD8+CD57+ cells by flow cytometry. Each of the patients presented with severe acquired aplastic anemia. Prior therapy had not been administered to any patient at the time of blood sampling. TCR beta VDJ and CDR3 profiling used genomic DNA as template. TCRdb re-derived calls from the reads in MiXCR, one entry per CDR3 protein. The sample has under 350,000 distinct CDR3 sequences, about three fifths seen once. A note on this clonotype: Its antigen is unidentified.

The TCR originated in a human donor with aplastic anemia. The chain has TRBV19 and TRBJ1-2; 7 bases are shared with TRBD1. The source material was sorted CD4+, CD8+, or CD8+CD57+ T cells (not recorded which) from PBMCs. CDR3 in DNA: TGTGCCAGTAGTCCCAGTACAGGGGTCAACTATGGCTACACCTTC. Encoded protein: CASSPSTGVNYGYTF.